The 17 T cell receptor beta chains listed next were all sequenced from one sample in a study of cytomegalovirus exposure and HLA in healthy donors. The PCR ran on 60 Vbeta and 13 Jbeta primers. Here immunoSEQ multiplex PCR was the method, and the copy in TCRdb shows in-frame clones only, minus some. In the table there are 150,000 to 200,000 clones, around 80% of which are singletons. The sequenced sample was PBMCs. The source of these receptors is a male donor in good health and CMV-seropositive.

The V and J genes are TRBV4-1 and TRBJ1-6; no firm D call. The V end lost 0 bases, the J end lost 7 bases, and 16 bases lay between the germline ends. The CDR3 totals 17 residues. Germline CDR1 reads MGHRA; CDR2 reads YSYEKL. CDR3 loop: CASSQDLMGPGNSPLHF. The CDR3 coding sequence is TGCGCCAGCAGCCAAGATCTTATGGGCCCGGGGAATTCACCCCTCCACTTT.

The CDR3 sequence: CASSREGDQPQHF. Here the CDR3 DNA reads TGTGCCAGCAGTAGAGAGGGTGATCAGCCCCAGCATTTT. The chain joins TRBV11-2 to TRBJ1-5, with D hard to call. The length of the CDR3 is 13 residues. Between the trimmed V and J ends, which lost 6 bases and 5 bases, there was a span of 11 bases. Germline-derived CDR1 and CDR2 are SGHAT and FQNNGV.

This CDR3 is CASSPGTDTQYF. The DNA of the CDR3 is TGTGCCAGCAGCCCCGGCACAGATACGCAGTATTTT. The rearrangement uses TRBV25-1 and TRBJ2-3; D remains ambiguous. The CDR3 runs to 12 residues. V was clipped by 6 bases and J by 1 base, with 5 bases between them. Germline lookup yields CDR1 MGHDK and CDR2 SYGVNS.

J is TRBJ2-1 and V is TRBV5-1; 11 bases are shared with TRBD2. The CDR3 sequence is 14 residues long. Germline-derived CDR1 and CDR2 are SGHRS and YFSETQ. V shed 4 bases, J shed 6 bases, and the junction held 3 bases outside the gene matches. The CDR3 region has the DNA TGCGCCAGCAGCGACGGGACTAGCGGCAATGAGCAGTTCTTC. Translating gives CASSDGTSGNEQFF. Complete variable domain (other parts from reference TRBV5-1 and TRBJ2-1): KAGVTQTPRYLIKTRGQQVTLSCSPISGHRSVSWYQQTPGQGLQFLFEYFSETQRNKGNFPGRFSGRQFSNSRSEMNVSTLELGDSALYLCASSDGTSGNEQFFGPGTRLTVL.

Only a few counts were recorded for this clone. The chain uses TRBV7-9 and TRBJ1-1, with a tentative D call TRBD1 (5 bases). Germline CDR1 is SEHNR and CDR2 is FQNEAQ (reference sequence). The CDR3 totals 12 residues. Trimming stripped 5 bases from V and 4 bases from J, with 8 bases between. CDR3 in DNA: TGTGCCAGCAGCACAGGCGGCACTGAAGCTTTCTTT. The encoded protein is CASSTGGTEAFF. Looking up the rest from reference TRBV7-9 and TRBJ1-1 gives the full variable domain: DTGVSQNPRHKITKRGQNVTFRCDPISEHNRLYWYRQTLGQGPEFLTYFQNEAQLEKSRLLSDRFSAERPKGSFSTLEIQRTEQGDSAMYLCASSTGGTEAFFGQGTRLTVV.

The CDR3 bases are TGTGCCTGGAGTAAAGGGGGCGACGGCGAGCAGTACTTC. Protein product: CAWSKGGDGEQYF. This chain connects TRBV30 to TRBJ2-7; 7 nucleotides line up with TRBD1. With V trimmed by 2 bases and J by 6 bases, 7 bases remained unmatched. Per germline, CDR1 GTSNPN and CDR2 SVGIG (reference sequence). The CDR3 is made up of 13 amino acids.

This clone was found a few times. The V gene is TRBV14, the J gene TRBJ1-2; tentatively, D is TRBD1 (6 bases). V lost 4 bases and J lost 8, with 14 bases in between. From germline, CDR1 is SGHDN and CDR2 FVKESK. The CDR3 is 13 amino acids. CDR3 nucleotide sequence: TGTGCCAGCAGCCTACTACAGGGTGGCGGCTACACCTTC. Its protein product is CASSLLQGGGYTF.

The genes are TRBV4-3 and TRBJ2-1; TRBD2 matches at 9 bases. CDR1 LGHNA and CDR2 YSLEER come from the germline V gene. The CDR3 is 17 amino acids. V shed 2 bases and J 0 bases; nucleotides not matched to a gene: 5. Here the CDR3 DNA reads TGCGCCAGCAGCCAATGGACTAGCGAGAGCTCCTACAATGAGCAGTTCTTC. It specifies CASSQWTSESSYNEQFF.

The chain combines TRBV9 with TRBJ1-1, with D tentatively TRBD1 (5 bases). Trimming left V 1 base short and J 7 bases short, with 14 bases between. Germline CDR1 reads SGDLS; CDR2 reads YYNGEE. There are 14 residues in the CDR3. The CDR3: CASSVNGPGVEAFF. CDR3 DNA: TGTGCCAGCAGCGTAAACGGTCCGGGGGTTGAAGCTTTCTTT.

This chain connects TRBV19 to TRBJ2-1; the match to TRBD2 covers 16 bases. There are 16 residues in the CDR3. Germline loops: CDR1 LNHDA, CDR2 SQIVND (reference sequence). V trimming: 5 bases; J trimming: 8 bases; junction bases outside the gene matches: 6. The CDR3 region has the DNA TGTGCCAGTAGTGTGGGACTAGCGGGAGGGGGGGATGAGCAGTTCTTC. Encoded protein: CASSVGLAGGGDEQFF.

The V call is TRBV5-4, the J call TRBJ2-4; 7 bases are shared with TRBD2. There are 15 residues in the CDR3. V shed 1 base, J shed 6 bases, and the junction held 7 bases outside the gene matches. Germline CDR1 reads SGHNT; CDR2 reads YYREEE (reference sequence). CDR3 protein: CASSLKVASGNIQYF. The CDR3 DNA sequence: TGTGCCAGCAGCTTGAAGGTGGCTAGCGGAAACATTCAGTACTTC.

About this clone itself: The junction departs from germline at one end; a sequencing error may be responsible. V usage is TRBV7-9 and J usage is TRBJ2-1; D is ambiguous. Germline V lookup: CDR1 SEHNR, CDR2 FQNEAQ (reference sequence). The CDR3 loop spans 13 amino acids. The CDR3 coding sequence is TGTTCCAGCAGCCCTACCCATCCGAATGAGCAGTTCTTC. Its protein is CSSSPTHPNEQFF.

The chain is built from TRBV7-2 and TRBJ2-3, with TRBD2 matching 7 bases. Germline V gene sequence: CDR1 SGHTA, CDR2 FQGNSA. The CDR3 covers 14 residues. With V trimmed by 9 bases and J by 5 bases, 11 bases remained unmatched. The CDR3 nucleotides are TGTGCCAGTAAAGCGGGACTGCAGGGAGATACGCAGTATTTT. Amino acids: CASKAGLQGDTQYF.

The CDR3 loop reads CATRRAGGPTEAFF. The DNA for the CDR3 is TGTGCCACCAGGCGGGCAGGGGGCCCCACTGAAGCTTTCTTT. The rearrangement uses TRBV5-6 and TRBJ1-1, with 8 nucleotides matching TRBD1. Trimming removed 9 bases from V and 4 bases from J; junction bases left unmatched: 11. There are 14 residues in the CDR3. CDR1 is SGHDT and CDR2 is YYEEEE in the germline V gene.

The CDR3 DNA is TGTGCCAGCAGCCAAGGGACAGGGGGCTACAATGAGCAGTTCTTC. Residues: CASSQGTGGYNEQFF. The chain is built from TRBV7-3 and TRBJ2-1, with 11 positions matching TRBD1. CDR3 length: 15 residues. The trim removed 5 bases at V and 3 bases at J, leaving 3 bases unmatched. The germline V gene encodes CDR1 SGHTA and CDR2 FQGTGA.

The chain employs TRBV2 and TRBJ2-5; 9 bases line up with TRBD2. With V trimmed by 7 bases and J by 6 bases, 6 bases remained unmatched. The V gene's germline CDR1 is SNHLY and CDR2 FYNNEI. The CDR3 extends over 13 amino acids. DNA for the CDR3: TGTGCCAGCACGGGGCGGGGGGGGCAGACCCAGTACTTC. Protein sequence: CASTGRGGQTQYF.

The chain carries TRBV5-4 and TRBJ2-2; tentative D call: TRBD1 (6 bases). Trimming pared 4 bases from V and 1 base from J, leaving 14 bases between. Germline values: CDR1 SGHNT, CDR2 YYREEE (reference sequence). CDR3 length equals 16 residues. In nucleotides, the CDR3 is TGTGCCAGCAGCCCGTCGGACAGAAGGAACACCGGGGAGCTGTTTTTT. It encodes CASSPSDRRNTGELFF.